This is a list of T cell receptor beta chains from one sample in a study of cytomegalovirus exposure and HLA in healthy donors. TCRdb's copy holds only in-frame clones and misses some; the assay was immunoSEQ multiplex PCR. The sample gives about 100,000 clones, about 80% of which show up once; about 6.6% is in the top ten. The sequenced material came from PBMCs. Receptor source: a man aged 40-49 years in good health and CMV-seropositive. CDR3s include the opening cysteine and the closing phenylalanine or tryptophan. D genes are given only for firm matches. The size of a clone is reported for some rows only, either as once, few or many, or as a class for expanded clones.

TRBJ1-1 TRBV6-6 . . TGTGCCAGCAGTCCGGGTCCGAACACTGAAGCTTTCTTT CASSPGPNTEAFF
TRBJ2-7 TRBV27 TRBD2 . TGTGCCAGCAGTTTAACGGGAGGGGGCGAGCAGTACTTC CASSLTGGGEQYF
TRBJ2-1 TRBV4-1 TRBD2 . TGCGCCAGCAGCCAAGCAGCGGGGGCCTACAATGAGCAGTTCTTC CASSQAAGAYNEQFF
TRBJ2-7 TRBV29-1 TRBD1 . TGCAGCGTTGAGACAGGGGGGGGCGAGCAGTACTTC CSVETGGGEQYF
TRBJ1-2 TRBV6-1 TRBD1 . TGTGCCAGCAGTGAAGTAGGACAGGGATATGGCTACACCTTC CASSEVGQGYGYTF
TRBJ1-4 TRBV29-1 . . TGCAGCGCCTACGGACAGATAAATGAAAAACTGTTTTTT CSAYGQINEKLFF
TRBJ1-6 TRBV4-1 . few TGCGCCAGCAGCCAAGTTCAGGGATCACCCCTCCACTTT CASSQVQGSPLHF
TRBJ2-1 TRBV28 TRBD1 . TGTGCCAGCAGTTTAGAGCAGGGGGCGCTGGATGAGCAGTTCTTC CASSLEQGALDEQFF
TRBJ2-5 TRBV2 . . TGTGCCAGCATAAGGGGTAATCAAGAGACCCAGTACTTC CASIRGNQETQYF
TRBJ2-7 TRBV28 . . TGTGCCAGCAGTATAGCGAGTTTAGCCTACGAGCAGTACTTC CASSIASLAYEQYF
TRBJ2-7 TRBV7-9 . . TGTGCCAGCAGCCACCGGGGGGCGGGCTACGAGCAGTACTTC CASSHRGAGYEQYF
TRBJ2-3 TRBV7-9 . . TGTGCCAGCAGCCTCTCACCTAGCGTGGATACGCAGTATTTT CASSLSPSVDTQYF
TRBJ1-5 TRBV5-1 . . TGCGCCAGCAGCTTAGGCGGAGCAGATCAGCCCCAGCATTTT CASSLGGADQPQHF
TRBJ2-7 TRBV6-8 . once TGTGCCAGCAGTACCCTTGGCCTCGCGGGGCAGTACTTC CASSTLGLAGQYF
TRBJ2-1 TRBV11-2 . few TGTGCCAGCAGCTTCCCAGGATACTACAATGAGCAGTTCTTC CASSFPGYYNEQFF
TRBJ1-2 TRBV7-3 TRBD1 . TGTGCCAGCAGCTCGGACAGGGGGAATGGCTACACCTTC CASSSDRGNGYTF
TRBJ1-2 TRBV21-1 . . TGTGCCAGCACCGAACAGGGGCTCTATGGCTACACCTTC CASTEQGLYGYTF
TRBJ1-4 TRBV14 TRBD1 . TGTGCCAGCAGCCGTGGACAGGGCTTGTTTGAAAAACTGTTTTTT CASSRGQGLFEKLFF
TRBJ1-1 TRBV5-1 TRBD1 . TGCGCCAGCAGCGGGACAGGGTTTGGATACACTGAAGCTTTCTTT CASSGTGFGYTEAFF
TRBJ2-1 TRBV18 . . TGTGCCAGCTCACCAGAGCACAATGAGCAGTTCTTC CASSPEHNEQFF
TRBJ2-5 TRBV7-7 TRBD1 few TGTGCTAGCAGCTTATATGGACAGGGGACAGAGACCCAGTACTTC CASSLYGQGTETQYF
TRBJ1-1 TRBV27 TRBD1 . TGTGCCAGCAGTGCCCGGGACAGGGTCAGCGCTTTCTTT CASSARDRVSAFF
TRBJ2-3 TRBV6-5 TRBD2 . TGTGCCAGCAGTCACGGGGACTACCGCACAGATACGCAGTATTTT CASSHGDYRTDTQYF
TRBJ2-7 TRBV28 TRBD2 . TGTGCCAGCAGTTTAGTCGGTCTAGCGGGAGATTGGGAGCAGTACTTC CASSLVGLAGDWEQYF
TRBJ2-1 TRBV5-1 TRBD2 . TGCGCCAGCAGCCCCAACGCCGGGGGGGGAGGACACAATGAGCAGTTCTTC CASSPNAGGGGHNEQFF
TRBJ2-2 TRBV10-3 TRBD1 once TGTGCCATCAGTGATACAGGGGACACCGGGGAGCTGTTTTTT CAISDTGDTGELFF
TRBJ1-2 TRBV7-9 . . TGTGCCATCGGACAGCTCTATGGCTACACCTTC CAIGQLYGYTF
TRBJ1-4 TRBV25-1 . . TGTGCCAGCAGTAAAAGGGGGGGTGTTGGTGAAAAACTGTTTTTT CASSKRGGVGEKLFF
TRBJ2-5 TRBV29-1 TRBD2 . TGCAGCGTTCTTGCCGGGGGGGCGCGGGAGACCCAGTACTTC CSVLAGGARETQYF
TRBJ2-5 TRBV29-1 . . TGCAGCGTTGTGACTAATCAAGAGACCCAGTACTTC CSVVTNQETQYF
TRBJ2-3 TRBV15 . once TGTGCCACCAGCAGAGATCGTAAGGGGGATGCGCAGTATTTT CATSRDRKGDAQYF
TRBJ2-3 TRBV10-3 TRBD2 . TGTGCCTCCGGGGGGGCTAGCGGGAGGGCCGAGACGCAGTATTTT CASGGASGRAETQYF
TRBJ1-5 TRBV7-6 TRBD1 . TGTGCCAGCAGCTTATCAGGGGGAAGCAATCAGCCCCAGCATTTT CASSLSGGSNQPQHF
TRBJ2-6 TRBV7-9 . . TGTGCCAGCAGCCAAGGAGCTACTGGGGCCAACGTCCTGACTTTC CASSQGATGANVLTF
TRBJ2-7 TRBV10-3 TRBD1 . TGTGCCATCAGATCGACAGGGGACACCTACGAGCAGTACTTC CAIRSTGDTYEQYF
TRBJ2-7 TRBV4-1 . . TGCGCCAGCAGCCAACTTTTTATGAGGAGAAGCTCCTATGAGCAGTACTTC CASSQLFMRRSSYEQYF
TRBJ2-5 TRBV7-6 TRBD2 once TGTGCCAGCAGCCCGGGGACTAGCGGGAATGGAGAGACCCAGTACTTC CASSPGTSGNGETQYF
TRBJ2-7 TRBV7-3 . few TGTGCCAGCAGCTTAGATCGTGCGGGGTCCGTCAGCGAGCAGTACTTC CASSLDRAGSVSEQYF
TRBJ1-2 TRBV4-1 . . TGCGCCAGCAGCCAAGAAAGAAACGGGCCGGCGGGGGGCTACACCTTC CASSQERNGPAGGYTF
TRBJ2-1 TRBV5-1 . few TGCGCCAGCAGCTTAGAACAGGCCTCCTACAATGAGCAGTTCTTC CASSLEQASYNEQFF
TRBJ2-2 TRBV28 TRBD1 . TGTGCCAGCAGTTTCGGGACAGGTCGGACCGGGGAGCTGTTTTTT CASSFGTGRTGELFF
TRBJ2-5 TRBV9 TRBD1 . TGTGCCAGCAGCGCCCGGGACAGGGTGTTGATCGAGACCCAGTACTTC CASSARDRVLIETQYF
TRBJ1-2 TRBV18 . . TGTGCCAGCTCACCACGTTCGGCACTTAGGGTAGTCCGGGGTGATGGCTACACCTTC CASSPRSALRVVRGDGYTF
TRBJ2-3 TRBV6-1 TRBD2 . TGTGCCAGCAGTGAGATTACTAGCGGGAGGGGGACAGATACGCAGTATTTT CASSEITSGRGTDTQYF
TRBJ2-7 TRBV28 . . TGTGCCAGCAGTCAACTTCGCGGTTACTCCTACGAGCAGTACTTC CASSQLRGYSYEQYF
TRBJ2-7 TRBV4-3 TRBD1 . TGCGCCAGCAGCTCTTCTCTCGGGACAGGGGACTACGAGCAGTACTTC CASSSSLGTGDYEQYF
TRBJ1-1 TRBV2 TRBD1 . TGTGCCAGCAGTAGGGACAGCGGAACTGAAGCTTTCTTT CASSRDSGTEAFF
TRBJ2-1 TRBV11-2 . many TGTGCCAGCAGCTTAGATCGCCCAGGGGGGATATACAATGAGCAGTTCTTC CASSLDRPGGIYNEQFF
TRBJ1-2 TRBV27 . . TGTGCCAGCAGTCGACAGAAAGATAACTATGGCTACACCTTC CASSRQKDNYGYTF
TRBJ2-1 TRBV5-1 TRBD1 . TGCGCCAGCAGCTGGGACAGTGAAAACAATGAGCAGTTCTTC CASSWDSENNEQFF
TRBJ2-3 TRBV25-1 TRBD2 . TGTGCCAGCGGCCGGGGGGGCGGCACAGATACGCAGTATTTT CASGRGGGTDTQYF
TRBJ1-6 TRBV14 . . TGTGCCAGCAGCCACAGCGGGCCCCGTTCCTCTAATTCACCCCTCCACTTT CASSHSGPRSSNSPLHF
TRBJ2-7 TRBV28 TRBD2 . TGTGCCAGCAGTAACCGGGGGGGAAACTCCTACGAGCAGTACTTC CASSNRGGNSYEQYF
TRBJ1-1 TRBV10-3 . . TGTGCCATCAGTGAGGGGGGACAGAACACTGAAGCTTTCTTT CAISEGGQNTEAFF